The next 9 T cell receptor beta chains were all read from a single sample in a study of blood T cell repertoires in COVID-19. Profiled with immunoSEQ multiplex PCR; TCRdb holds only in-frame clones, not every one. The table includes about 36,000 clones, roughly 80% detected once. The sample taken for sequencing was peripheral blood. All receptors come from a human donor in a cohort sampled during active COVID-19.

V and J are TRBV11-2 and TRBJ1-3, with unresolved D. Trimming shortened V by 3 bases and J by 0 bases, and 6 bases separated the two germline ends. This CDR3 comprises 14 residues. In germline, CDR1 is SGHAT, CDR2 FQNNGV. CDR3 in amino acids: CASSFSLSGNTIYF. The DNA for the CDR3 is TGTGCCAGCAGCTTTTCCCTCTCTGGAAACACCATATATTTT.

The chain recombines TRBV5-1 with TRBJ2-3; TRBD2 is a possible D gene (6 bases). Germline CDR1 SGHRS, CDR2 YFSETQ. Deletions cut 2 bases from V and 3 bases from J, with 16 bases between. This CDR3 is 16 amino acids long. The CDR3 reads CASSLGGGGVTDTQYF. The CDR3 DNA reads TGCGCCAGCAGCTTAGGAGGAGGCGGGGTAACAGATACGCAGTATTTT.

V and J are TRBV5-4 and TRBJ2-3, with 8 bases aligning to TRBD2. Trimming cost V 4 bases and J 4 bases; bases outside gene matches: 14. The V gene's germline CDR1 is SGHNT and CDR2 YYREEE (reference sequence). The CDR3 loop spans 17 amino acids. The CDR3 sequence: CASSPLRAGGLSDTQYF. Written as DNA, the CDR3 is TGTGCCAGCAGCCCCTTGAGGGCGGGGGGATTGTCAGATACGCAGTATTTT.

This chain joins TRBV2 and TRBJ1-5, with no clear D. This CDR3 has 16 residues. Between the trimmed V and J ends, which lost 7 bases and 3 bases, there was a span of 19 bases. Looked up from germline, CDR1 is SNHLY and CDR2 is FYNNEI. The CDR3 spells CASIPMGRESNQPQHF. CDR3 coding DNA: TGTGCCAGCATCCCCATGGGCAGAGAATCCAATCAGCCCCAGCATTTT.

V and J are TRBV2 and TRBJ2-2, with TRBD2 matching 8 bases. This CDR3 is 15 amino acids long. Trimming cost V 2 bases and J 4 bases; bases outside gene matches: 3. Germline lookup yields CDR1 SNHLY and CDR2 FYNNEI. The CDR3 DNA reads TGTGCCAGCAGTGAAAGCGGGGGCGGCACCGGGGAGCTGTTTTTT. This gives the protein CASSESGGGTGELFF.

This clone has just one count. The chain combines TRBV6-5 with TRBJ1-2; TRBD1 matches 7 bases. The CDR3 extends over 15 amino acids. CDR1 and CDR2 (germline): MNHEY, SVGAGI. V trimming: 2 bases; J trimming: 2 bases; junction bases outside the gene matches: 5. CDR3 DNA: TGTGCCAGCAGTTACGGTGACAGGGCCAACTATGGCTACACCTTC. Protein: CASSYGDRANYGYTF.

The rearrangement links TRBV30 to TRBJ2-1; tentatively, D is TRBD1 (5 bases). This CDR3 is 12 amino acids long. CDR1 and CDR2 from the germline V gene are GTSNPN and SVGIG (reference sequence). Between the trimmed V and J ends, which lost 4 bases and 10 bases, there was a span of 14 bases. The CDR3 DNA reads as TGTGCCTGGACGCTCCTGGGGCGGGAGCAGTTCTTC. Translation gives CAWTLLGREQFF.

This chain uses TRBV7-6 with TRBJ1-6; 10 nucleotides align to TRBD1. V was clipped by 4 bases and J by 0 bases; unmatched bases: 3. There are 17 residues in the CDR3. In germline, CDR1 is SGHVS, CDR2 FNYEAQ. The CDR3 is CASSYGTGDSYNSPLHF. The CDR3 DNA follows: TGTGCCAGCAGCTACGGGACAGGGGACTCCTATAATTCACCCCTCCACTTT.

This clone was found a few times. The chain joins TRBV5-1 to TRBJ1-1, with 7 bases aligning to TRBD1. The CDR3 sequence is 16 residues long. The junction had 17 bases not matched to a gene; V was cut back by 8 bases and J by 4 bases. Germline V gives CDR1 SGHRS, CDR2 YFSETQ. The CDR3 DNA is TGCGCCAGTATAGGGGGCGGCTATTCTAGTAGCACTGAAGCTTTCTTT. It specifies CASIGGGYSSSTEAFF.